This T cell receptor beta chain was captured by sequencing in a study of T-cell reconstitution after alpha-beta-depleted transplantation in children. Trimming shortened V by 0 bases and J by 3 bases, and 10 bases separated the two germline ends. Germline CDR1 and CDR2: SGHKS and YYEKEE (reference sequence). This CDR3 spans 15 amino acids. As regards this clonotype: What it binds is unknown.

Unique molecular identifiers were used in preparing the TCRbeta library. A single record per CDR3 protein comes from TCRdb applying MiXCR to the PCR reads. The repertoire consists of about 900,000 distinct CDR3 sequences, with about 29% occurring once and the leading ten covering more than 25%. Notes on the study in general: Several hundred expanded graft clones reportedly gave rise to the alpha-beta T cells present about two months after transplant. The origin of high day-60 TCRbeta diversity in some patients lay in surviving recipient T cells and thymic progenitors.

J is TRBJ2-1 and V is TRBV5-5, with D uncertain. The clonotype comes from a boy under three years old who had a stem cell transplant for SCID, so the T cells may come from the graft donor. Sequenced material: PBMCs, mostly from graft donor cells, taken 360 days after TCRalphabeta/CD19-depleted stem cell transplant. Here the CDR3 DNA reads TGTGCCAGCAGCTTGGGGACCCGTAACTACAATGAGCAGTTCTTC. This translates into CASSLGTRNYNEQFF.